Listed here are 16 T cell receptor beta chains from one sample, sequenced in a study of control samples from healthy donors and cancer patients. Method: immunoSEQ multiplex PCR; TCRdb's copy keeps in-frame clones and lacks some. The sample lists roughly 30,000 clones, around nine tenths occurring once. The sequenced sample was formalin-fixed, paraffin-embedded tissue. These TCRs come from a female donor with melanoma.

This chain links TRBV19 with TRBJ1-5; tentatively, D is TRBD1 (6 bases). Germline CDR1 LNHDA, CDR2 SQIVND (reference sequence). The CDR3 runs to 13 residues. The DNA for the CDR3 is TGTGCTGGGGGGAACAGGGGCAATCAGCCCCAGCATTTT. Its translation is CAGGNRGNQPQHF.

This rearrangement joins TRBV15 to TRBJ2-7; possibly TRBD2 for D (6 bases). CDR3 length: 15 amino acids. V lost 0 bases, J lost 5 bases, and 14 bases lay in between. The germline gives CDR1 LNHNV, CDR2 YYDKDF (reference sequence). The CDR3 region has the DNA TGTGCCACCAGCAGAGACGACGGGAGCTACGACGAGCAGTACTTC. This encodes CATSRDDGSYDEQYF.

The rearrangement links TRBV6-5 to TRBJ2-7; 8 bases map to TRBD2. This CDR3 is 14 amino acids long. J lost 2 bases, V lost 4 bases, and 4 bases had no gene match. Germline-derived CDR1 and CDR2 are MNHEY and SVGAGI. CDR3 bases: TGTGCCAGCAGTTTCGCGGGAGGACCCTACGAGCAGTACTTC. Amino acid sequence: CASSFAGGPYEQYF.

As for this clone: Mismatch with germline at one junction end may stem from a read error. The rearrangement links TRBV2 to TRBJ2-7, with TRBD2 matching 14 bases. CDR1 and CDR2 (germline): SNHLY, FYNNEI. The CDR3 runs 17 residues. The CDR3 DNA follows: TGTGCCAGCAGGGAAGAGACTAGCGGGAGGGCCGGGTACGAGCAGTACTTC. It is translated as CASREETSGRAGYEQYF.

J is TRBJ2-3 and V is TRBV5-6; TRBD1 is a possible D gene (5 bases). V lost 1 base and J lost 4, with 10 bases in between. Germline CDR1 is SGHDT and CDR2 is YYEEEE. The CDR3 covers 14 residues. CDR3 residues: CASSLPRAADTQYF. The DNA of the CDR3 is TGTGCCAGCAGCTTGCCCAGGGCTGCAGATACGCAGTATTTT.

V and J are TRBV6-4 and TRBJ1-1; tentative D call: TRBD1 (6 bases). Trimming pared 2 bases from V and 1 base from J, leaving 14 bases between. CDR3 length: 16 residues. Germline values: CDR1 MRHNA, CDR2 SNTAGT. The CDR3 spells CASSDPHLDRNTEAFF. The CDR3 DNA is TGTGCCAGCAGTGACCCCCATTTGGACAGGAACACTGAAGCTTTCTTT.

The V and J genes are TRBV7-9 and TRBJ2-1; TRBD2 matches at 7 bases. Germline values: CDR1 SEHNR, CDR2 FQNEAQ (reference sequence). CDR3 length equals 12 residues. CDR3 coding DNA: TGTGCAGGGAGGGCGATGAACAATGAGCAGTTCTTC. It yields the protein CAGRAMNNEQFF.

The sample holds a few counts of this clone. CDR3 sequence: CASSRGTAGELFF. In DNA form, the CDR3 reads TGTGCCAGCAGCCGAGGGACAGCCGGGGAGCTGTTTTTT. The V gene is TRBV7-8, the J gene TRBJ2-2; 7 nucleotides line up with TRBD1. Germline lookup yields CDR1 SGHVS and CDR2 FQNEAQ. Trimming removed 5 bases from V and 6 bases from J; junction bases left unmatched: 3. CDR3 length: 13 residues. The variable domain in full, with the rest retrieved from reference TRBV7-8 and TRBJ2-2, is GAGVSQSPRYKVAKRGQDVALRCDPISGHVSLFWYQQALGQGPEFLTYFQNEAQLDKSGLPSDRFFAERPEGSVSTLKIQRTQQEDSAVYLCASSRGTAGELFFGEGSRLTVL.

The V call is TRBV29-1, the J call TRBJ2-7; TRBD1 matches 10 bases. The V and J ends lost 5 bases and 2 bases, in that order; junction bases with no gene match: 9. CDR1 is SQVTM and CDR2 is ANQGSEA in the germline V gene. The CDR3 runs to 15 residues. CDR3 coding DNA: TGCAGCGTTTTGGGAAGGGGGACAGGGGCCTACGAGCAGTACTTC. Translated: CSVLGRGTGAYEQYF.

The chain is built from TRBV30 and TRBJ2-7, with 9 bases identical to TRBD2. The ends lost 1 base at V and 4 bases at J; junction bases unmatched: 8. This CDR3 comprises 15 residues. CDR1 and CDR2 (germline): GTSNPN, SVGIG (reference sequence). The CDR3 loop reads CAWSGIRGRAYEQYF. Written as DNA, the CDR3 is TGTGCCTGGAGTGGAATCCGCGGGAGGGCGTACGAGCAGTACTTC.

This sequence joins TRBV5-4 and TRBJ2-2; a possible D gene is TRBD2 (6 bases). Trimming left V 1 base short and J 5 bases short, with 9 bases between. The CDR3 totals 14 residues. Germline V lookup: CDR1 SGHNT, CDR2 YYREEE (reference sequence). DNA of the CDR3: TGTGCCAGCAGCTTGCCGGGGACTACCGGGGAGCTGTTTTTT. This codes for CASSLPGTTGELFF. The whole variable domain, filled in from reference TRBV5-4 and TRBJ2-2, reads ETGVTQSPTHLIKTRGQQVTLRCSSQSGHNTVSWYQQALGQGPQFIFQYYREEENGRGNFPPRFSGLQFPNYSSELNVNALELDDSALYLCASSLPGTTGELFFGEGSRLTVL.

The gene calls are TRBV30 and TRBJ2-7, with 9 nucleotides matching TRBD2. The CDR3 loop spans 15 amino acids. The germline CDR1 and CDR2 sequences are GTSNPN and SVGIG (reference sequence). The V and J ends lost 4 bases and 0 bases, in that order; junction bases with no gene match: 7. CDR3 coding DNA: TGTGCCTGGACCGGACTAGCGTCAAGCTCCTACGAGCAGTACTTC. Its translation: CAWTGLASSSYEQYF.

The chain has TRBV19 and TRBJ1-2, with D possibly TRBD1 on 5 matching bases. Germline-derived CDR1 and CDR2 are LNHDA and SQIVND (reference sequence). This CDR3 spans 16 amino acids. V dropped 6 bases and J dropped 8 bases, with 25 bases sitting between them. CDR3 protein: CASSSYLLREGGGYTF. DNA for the CDR3: TGTGCCAGTAGCTCCTATCTGCTCAGGGAAGGAGGCGGCTACACCTTC. Based on the CDR3 plus reference TRBV19 and TRBJ1-2, the full variable domain is DGGITQSPKYLFRKEGQNVTLSCEQNLNHDAMYWYRQDPGQGLRLIYYSQIVNDFQKGDIAEGYSVSREKKESFPLTVTSAQKNPTAFYLCASSSYLLREGGGYTFGSGTRLTVV.

The CDR3 DNA reads TGTGCCAGCAGCCAACCTGCAGGGGCCCCCTACGAGCAGTACTTC. Translation gives CASSQPAGAPYEQYF. The gene calls are TRBV3-1 (or the pseudogene TRBV3-2) and TRBJ2-7, with D maybe TRBD1 (6 bases). The CDR3 extends over 15 amino acids. The germline gives CDR1 LGHDT, CDR2 YNNKEL (reference sequence). Deletions cut 2 bases from V and 2 bases from J, with 13 bases between.

This clone was picked up one time. V and J are TRBV4-3 and TRBJ2-3, with D hard to call. This CDR3 comprises 14 residues. Trimming left V 0 bases short and J 6 bases short, with 10 bases between. Germline lookup yields CDR1 LGHNA and CDR2 YSLEER. The CDR3 DNA follows: TGCGCCAGCAGCCAAGATTTTGGCGATGATACGCAGTATTTT. This gives the protein CASSQDFGDDTQYF.

In nucleotides, the CDR3 is TGTGCCTGGACCTCATCGGGGGGTTTCAATTCACCCCTCCACTTT. Translating gives CAWTSSGGFNSPLHF. This rearrangement joins TRBV30 to TRBJ1-6; a weak D match, TRBD1 (5 bases). The length of the CDR3 is 15 residues. V lost 4 bases, J lost 7 bases, and 17 bases lay in between. Germline lookup yields CDR1 GTSNPN and CDR2 SVGIG (reference sequence).